What follows are 24 T cell receptor beta chains derived from one specimen sequenced in a study of T-cell memory formation after mild COVID-19. MiXCR, applied by TCRdb to the 5' RACE reads, yields one record per CDR3 protein. The data contain 150,000 to 200,000 distinct CDR3 sequences, more than 9% of them seen just once; the ten biggest clones take up more than 3.5%. Sequencing input: PBMCs or a T cell subset sorted from them (not recorded which). These receptors all come from a man aged 18-30 years who had mild COVID-19 (a few samples of this study predate the infection). Cell type and time point are not known.

The sample holds one count of this clonotype. The chain combines TRBV2 with TRBJ2-3, with a possible D match to TRBD2 (5 bases). CDR1 is SNHLY and CDR2 is FYNNEI in the germline V gene. Deletions cut 5 bases from V and 4 bases from J, with 13 bases between. This CDR3 contains 14 residues. CDR3 residues: CASSRDSEADTQYF. CDR3 DNA: TGTGCCAGCAGTCGGGATAGCGAGGCAGATACGCAGTATTTT.

This rearrangement joins TRBV6-2 or TRBV6-3 to TRBJ2-7; maybe TRBD2 (6 bases). CDR1 and CDR2 (germline): MNHEY, SVGEGT. The CDR3 contains 14 residues. The V and J ends lost 6 bases and 2 bases respectively, with 14 bases between them. The CDR3 sequence is CASRYRDFAYEQYF. For the CDR3, the DNA is TGTGCCAGCAGGTACCGGGACTTCGCCTACGAGCAGTACTTC.

A few counts support this clonotype. This chain connects TRBV28 to TRBJ1-2, with TRBD1 identical over 10 bases. The CDR3 spans 13 residues. The germline gives CDR1 MDHEN, CDR2 SYDVKM. V was pared by 7 bases and J by 7 bases, with 6 bases of the junction left unmatched. CDR3 sequence: CASTLGTGVGYTF. The CDR3 DNA is TGTGCCAGCACCCTGGGGACAGGGGTTGGCTACACCTTC.

This clonotype was counted only a few times. The J gene is TRBJ1-1, the V gene TRBV12-3 or TRBV12-4, with a possible D match to TRBD1 (6 bases). CDR3 length equals 12 residues. V gave up 7 bases and J gave up 6 bases, with 12 bases separating them. The CDR3 is CASTREGAEAFF. The CDR3 DNA reads as TGTGCCAGCACCCGGGAGGGGGCTGAAGCTTTCTTT.

This clonotype has a handful of counts. The CDR3 DNA sequence: TGTGCCAGCAGACCTAAGCGGGCGACCCCCTACGAGCAGTACTTC. As protein: CASRPKRATPYEQYF. This sequence joins TRBV7-3 and TRBJ2-7; D possibly corresponds to TRBD2 (6 bases). This CDR3 is 15 amino acids long. CDR1 is SGHTA and CDR2 is FQGTGA in the germline V gene. V was shortened by 6 bases and J by 2 bases, with 17 bases between the two germline ends.

This chain joins TRBV2 and TRBJ1-2; D unclear. V was shortened by 8 bases and J by 0 bases, with 7 bases between the two germline ends. The CDR3 is 12 residues long. Per germline, CDR1 SNHLY and CDR2 FYNNEI. For the CDR3, the DNA is TGTGCCAGCTCTGAAGCTAACTATGGCTACACCTTC. Amino acids: CASSEANYGYTF.

The chain employs TRBV6-2 or TRBV6-3 and TRBJ2-7; TRBD1 or TRBD2 may be the D gene (5 bases each). Trimming shortened V by 4 bases and J by 2 bases, and 18 bases separated the two germline ends. The CDR3 spans 16 residues. Germline V gives CDR1 MNHEY, CDR2 SVGEGT. CDR3 protein: CASSSIGTVKTYEQYV. The CDR3, as DNA: TGTGCCAGCAGTTCCATCGGGACGGTGAAGACCTACGAGCAGTACGTC.

This clonotype was found once. The chain carries TRBV11-2 and TRBJ1-5, with TRBD1 matching over 8 bases. The V gene's germline CDR1 is SGHAT and CDR2 FQNNGV. J was trimmed by 4 bases and V by 4 bases; bases with no gene match: 21. The CDR3 sequence is 20 residues long. The CDR3 nucleotides are TGTGCCAGCAGCTACCCATCACCAGGGGGCTACGATGAATCGAATCAGCCCCAGCATTTT. It encodes CASSYPSPGGYDESNQPQHF.

The chain uses TRBV11-2 and TRBJ1-1; 7 bases match TRBD1. This CDR3 spans 13 amino acids. The trim removed 5 bases at V and 3 bases at J, leaving 3 bases unmatched. Germline V gene data show CDR1 as SGHAT and CDR2 as FQNNGV. Here the CDR3 DNA reads TGTGCCAGCAGCACAGACAGGGACACTGAAGCTTTCTTT. Amino acids: CASSTDRDTEAFF.

CDR3 sequence (DNA): TGTGCCATCAGGGGGACAGGGGGCGATCAGCCCCAGCATTTT. Translated, it gives CAIRGTGGDQPQHF. The rearrangement links TRBV10-3 to TRBJ1-5, with 12 positions matching TRBD1. The ends lost 6 bases at V and 5 bases at J; junction bases unmatched: 2. CDR3 length: 14 residues. CDR1 is ENHRY and CDR2 is SYGVKD in the germline V gene.

V gene TRBV5-1 combines with J gene TRBJ1-2; D not certain. The ends were cut back, 5 bases at V and 6 bases at J, with 14 bases in the middle. The CDR3 is made up of 13 amino acids. Germline values: CDR1 SGHRS, CDR2 YFSETQ. In DNA form, the CDR3 reads TGCGCCAGCAGTTCGAGCCAGTGGGATGGCTACACCTTC. Its translation is CASSSSQWDGYTF.

This clonotype was picked up a small number of times. V is TRBV12-3 or TRBV12-4 and J is TRBJ2-5, with TRBD2 identical over 7 bases. This CDR3 is built from 13 residues. Germline trimming cut 5 bases from V and 5 bases from J; bases unmatched to any gene: 5. The CDR3 nucleotides are TGTGCCAGCAGTGCTAGCGGCCCCGAGACCCAGTACTTC. Translating it yields CASSASGPETQYF.

This clonotype was picked up many times. The chain employs TRBV29-1 and TRBJ1-1; D is uncertain. The germline V and J ends were trimmed by 3 bases and 2 bases, with 7 bases remaining between them. CDR3 length: 12 residues. CDR1 is SQVTM, CDR2 ANQGSEA, per germline. The CDR3 sequence is CSVDGTNTEAFF. CDR3 bases: TGCAGCGTTGACGGCACAAACACTGAAGCTTTCTTT.

This clonotype has just a few counts. The chain is built from TRBV28 and TRBJ1-6, with D uncertain. Trimming pared 7 bases from V and 4 bases from J, leaving 14 bases between. CDR1 MDHEN and CDR2 SYDVKM come from the germline V gene. This CDR3 contains 15 residues. The CDR3 region has the DNA TGTGCCAGCACCCAAGGAGGGAAATATAATTCACCCCTCCACTTT. Translating gives CASTQGGKYNSPLHF.

The V call is TRBV7-3, the J call TRBJ1-6, with D hard to call. Germline lookup yields CDR1 SGHTA and CDR2 FQGTGA. This CDR3 has 13 amino acids. V lost 0 bases and J lost 8, with 5 bases in between. The CDR3 is CASSLTPDSPLHF. CDR3 nucleotide sequence: TGTGCCAGCAGCTTAACCCCCGATTCACCCCTCCACTTT.

This clonotype was seen many times. The chain is built from TRBV12-3 or TRBV12-4 and TRBJ2-5; D is unresolved. V lost 7 bases, J lost 5 bases, and 17 bases lay in between. The CDR3 runs 14 residues. The CDR3 spells CASTHFGFEETQYF. CDR3 coding DNA: TGTGCCAGCACCCATTTTGGTTTCGAGGAGACCCAGTACTTC.

This clonotype was counted between two and nine times. The genes are TRBV18 and TRBJ2-3, with D unresolved. V shed 0 bases and J shed 2 bases, with 9 bases lying between them. Germline values: CDR1 KGHSH, CDR2 LQKENI. The CDR3 is made up of 15 amino acids. The CDR3 loop is CASSPPGRTTDTQYF. In DNA form, the CDR3 reads TGTGCCAGCTCACCACCCGGGCGGACCACAGATACGCAGTATTTT.

The chain recombines TRBV9 with TRBJ1-4; tentative D call: TRBD1 (5 bases). The CDR3 totals 15 residues. Trimming stripped 4 bases from V and 7 bases from J, with 17 bases between. Germline CDR1 is SGDLS and CDR2 is YYNGEE. The CDR3 loop is CASSPLGGTREKLFF. The CDR3 nucleotides are TGTGCCAGCAGCCCTCTAGGAGGGACCCGTGAAAAACTGTTTTTT. The full variable domain, with the rest looked up from reference TRBV9 and TRBJ1-4, is DSGVTQTPKHLITATGQRVTLRCSPRSGDLSVYWYQQSLDQGLQFLIQYYNGEERAKGNILERFSAQQFPDLHSELNLSSLELGDSALYFCASSPLGGTREKLFFGSGTQLSVL.

This clonotype showed up just once. The chain combines TRBV20-1 with TRBJ1-4; D is possibly TRBD1 (6 bases). Trimming took off 4 bases at V and 7 bases at J, with 16 bases between the two ends. CDR1 is DFQATT and CDR2 is SNEGSKA in the germline V gene (reference sequence). The CDR3 is 14 residues long. The CDR3 reads CSATGHPRGEKLFF. Here the CDR3 DNA reads TGCAGTGCTACGGGACATCCTAGAGGTGAAAAACTGTTTTTT.

This clonotype was seen a handful of times. The J gene is TRBJ1-3, the V gene TRBV7-2; TRBD1 aligns across 7 bases. Germline V gene lookup returns CDR1 SGHTA and CDR2 FQGNSA. V trimming: 5 bases; J trimming: 3 bases; junction bases outside the gene matches: 7. The CDR3 has 15 amino acids. The CDR3 loop reads CASSPPDRIGNTIYF. CDR3 bases: TGTGCCAGCAGCCCTCCGGACAGGATTGGAAACACCATATATTTT.

This clonotype was seen repeatedly, ten times or more. This chain connects TRBV7-9 to TRBJ1-3, with D perhaps TRBD1 (6 bases). The ends were cut back, 5 bases at V and 8 bases at J, with 13 bases in the middle. The CDR3 has 13 residues. In germline, CDR1 is SEHNR, CDR2 FQNEAQ (reference sequence). The CDR3 DNA reads TGTGCCAGCAGCACCGGACAGAAAGACACCATATATTTT. It codes for CASSTGQKDTIYF.

J is TRBJ2-3 and V is TRBV6-6, with D unclear. Trimming left V 3 bases short and J 4 bases short, with 17 bases between. Germline V gene sequence: CDR1 MNHNY, CDR2 SVGAGI (reference sequence). CDR3 length equals 16 residues. The CDR3 bases are TGTGCCAGCAGTTATGATCGAGGTCGCAGCCCAGATACGCAGTATTTT. Translating it yields CASSYDRGRSPDTQYF.

This clonotype was counted at least ten times. The rearrangement uses TRBV6-5 and TRBJ1-1; D possibly corresponds to TRBD1 (5 bases). V lost 0 bases and J lost 3, with 11 bases in between. Germline lookup yields CDR1 MNHEY and CDR2 SVGAGI. The CDR3 has 15 residues. CDR3 bases: TGTGCCAGCAGTTACTCGTGGGACGGGGACACTGAAGCTTTCTTT. Translation: CASSYSWDGDTEAFF.

The chain uses TRBV7-2 and TRBJ1-1, with D possibly TRBD1 on 6 matching bases. The germline gives CDR1 SGHTA, CDR2 FQGNSA. This CDR3 has 13 amino acids. V gave up 3 bases and J gave up 5 bases, with 10 bases separating them. The CDR3 nucleotides read TGTGCCAGCAGCTTGACCAGGGGAACTGAAGCTTTCTTT. It specifies CASSLTRGTEAFF.